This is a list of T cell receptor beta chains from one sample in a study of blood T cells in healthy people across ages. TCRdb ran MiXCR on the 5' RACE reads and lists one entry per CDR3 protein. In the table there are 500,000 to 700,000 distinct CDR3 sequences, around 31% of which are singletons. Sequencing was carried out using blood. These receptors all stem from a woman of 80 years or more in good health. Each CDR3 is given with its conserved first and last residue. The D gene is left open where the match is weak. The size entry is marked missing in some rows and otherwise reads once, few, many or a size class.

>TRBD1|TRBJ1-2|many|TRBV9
CASSASTGNYGYTF
TGTGCCAGCAGCGCATCGACAGGGAACTATGGCTACACCTTC
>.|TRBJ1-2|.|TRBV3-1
CASSHQHGYTF
TGTGCCAGCAGCCACCAACATGGCTACACCTTC
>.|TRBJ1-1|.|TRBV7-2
CASSLGPSMNTEAFF
TGTGCCAGCAGCCTAGGGCCCAGTATGAACACTGAAGCTTTCTTT
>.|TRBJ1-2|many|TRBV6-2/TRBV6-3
CASRQSFSGITYGYTF
TGTGCCAGCAGGCAGAGTTTCTCGGGGATCACCTATGGCTACACCTTC
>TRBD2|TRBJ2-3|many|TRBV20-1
CSALFPLAGGTDTQYF
TGCAGTGCCCTTTTCCCTTTAGCGGGGGGCACAGATACGCAGTATTTT
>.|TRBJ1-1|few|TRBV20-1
CSAGRALGNTEAFF
TGCAGTGCTGGACGGGCCCTAGGCAACACTGAAGCTTTCTTT
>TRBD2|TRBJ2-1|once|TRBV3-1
CASSPGLADLPSSLNEQFF
TGTGCCAGCAGCCCCGGACTAGCGGATCTACCTTCCTCATTGAATGAGCAGTTCTTC
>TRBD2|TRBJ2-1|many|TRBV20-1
CSARELAGYNEQFF
TGCAGTGCTAGAGAGCTAGCGGGGTACAATGAGCAGTTCTTC
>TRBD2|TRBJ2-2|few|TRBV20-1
CSARVSPGGERFF
TGCAGTGCTAGAGTCAGCCCTGGGGGGGAGCGGTTTTTT
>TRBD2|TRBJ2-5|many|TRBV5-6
CASSFISGGVVETQYF
TGTGCCAGCAGCTTTATTAGCGGGGGTGTTGTGGAGACCCAGTACTTC
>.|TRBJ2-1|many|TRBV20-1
CSARARAPSYNEQFF
TGCAGTGCTCGTGCTCGGGCGCCCTCCTACAATGAGCAGTTCTTC
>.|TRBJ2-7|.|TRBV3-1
CAGSQGATVYNEQYF
TGTGCCGGTAGCCAAGGTGCGACCGTCTACAATGAGCAGTACTTC
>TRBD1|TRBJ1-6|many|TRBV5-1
CASSFGQGNNSPLHF
TGCGCCAGCAGCTTTGGACAGGGGAATAATTCACCCCTCCACTTT
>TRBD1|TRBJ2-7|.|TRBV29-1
CSAVDRSSYEQYF
TGCAGCGCAGTGGACAGGTCCTCCTACGAGCAGTACTTC
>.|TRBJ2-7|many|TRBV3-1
CASSSTRRADEQYF
TGTGCCAGCAGCTCAACGCGCAGGGCCGACGAGCAGTACTTC
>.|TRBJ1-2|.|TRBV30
CAWSLTGNYGYTF
TGTGCCTGGAGTCTCACAGGGAACTATGGCTACACCTTC
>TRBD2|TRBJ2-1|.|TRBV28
CASSYSGRIDEQFF
TGTGCCAGCAGTTACTCCGGGAGGATCGATGAGCAGTTCTTC
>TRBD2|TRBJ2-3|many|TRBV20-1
CSAPRGTSGGWGTDTQYF
TGCAGTGCCCCACGGGGGACTAGCGGGGGGTGGGGCACAGATACGCAGTATTTT
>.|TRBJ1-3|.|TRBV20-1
CSARGLTGNTIYF
TGCAGTGCCCGGGGATTGACTGGAAACACCATATATTTT
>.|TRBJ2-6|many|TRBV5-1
CASSNEASGANVLTF
TGCGCCAGCAGCAACGAGGCCTCTGGGGCCAACGTCCTGACTTTC
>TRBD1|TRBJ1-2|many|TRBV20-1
CSATLSGTGAYGYTF
TGCAGTGCTACCCTTTCGGGGACAGGGGCCTATGGCTACACCTTC
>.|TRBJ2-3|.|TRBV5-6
CASSLAPRTGTDTQYF
TGTGCCAGCAGCTTGGCCCCTAGGACTGGCACAGATACGCAGTATTTT
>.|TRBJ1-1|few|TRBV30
CAWSAGTAPAAFF
TGTGCCTGGAGCGCTGGGACTGCCCCGGCGGCTTTCTTT
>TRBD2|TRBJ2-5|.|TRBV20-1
CSARPRTSGERGQYF
TGCAGTGCTAGGCCCCGGACTAGCGGGGAGAGGGGGCAGTACTTC
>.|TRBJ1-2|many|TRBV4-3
CASSQGVWANNVGYTF
TGCGCCAGCAGCCAAGGAGTATGGGCGAATAACGTTGGCTACACCTTC
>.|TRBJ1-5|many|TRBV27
CASSPTVYGQPQHF
TGTGCCAGCAGTCCTACTGTCTATGGGCAGCCCCAGCATTTT
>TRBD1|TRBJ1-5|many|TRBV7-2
CASSSTGGSNQPQHF
TGTGCCAGCAGCTCGACAGGGGGAAGCAATCAGCCCCAGCATTTT
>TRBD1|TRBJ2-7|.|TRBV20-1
CSAPKPRDRVYEQYF
TGCAGTGCGCCCAAACCCCGGGACAGGGTCTACGAGCAGTACTTC
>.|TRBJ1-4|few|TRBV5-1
CASSLAALEGEKLFF
TGCGCCAGCAGCTTGGCCGCCTTAGAGGGGGAAAAACTGTTTTTT
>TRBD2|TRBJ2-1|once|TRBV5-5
CASSLTSGATGEFF
TGTGCCAGCAGCTTGACTAGCGGGGCCACGGGGGAGTTCTTC
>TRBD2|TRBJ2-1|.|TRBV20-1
CSARKETSGGYNEQFF
TGCAGTGCTAGAAAGGAGACTAGCGGGGGGTACAATGAGCAGTTCTTC
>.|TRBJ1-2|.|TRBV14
CASSPWGTIGGYTF
TGTGCCAGCAGCCCCTGGGGGACTATAGGGGGCTACACCTTC
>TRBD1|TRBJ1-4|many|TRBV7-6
CASSLTRGPHEKLFF
TGTGCCAGCAGCCTTACTAGGGGGCCGCATGAAAAACTGTTTTTT
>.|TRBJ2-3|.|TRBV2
CAISDGASTDTQYF
TGTGCCATCTCGGACGGGGCTAGCACAGATACGCAGTATTTT
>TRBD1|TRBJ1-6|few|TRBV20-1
CSASGQNNSPLHF
TGCAGTGCTTCGGGACAGAATAATTCACCCCTCCACTTT
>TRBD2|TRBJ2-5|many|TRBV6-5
CASRDSGGAGETQYF
TGTGCCAGCAGAGATAGCGGGGGGGCCGGTGAGACCCAGTACTTC
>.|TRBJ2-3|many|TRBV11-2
CASSLGSGLGTDTQYF
TGTGCCAGCAGCTTAGGAAGCGGACTTGGAACAGATACGCAGTATTTT
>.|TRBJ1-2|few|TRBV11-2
CASSRTQGNYGYTF
TGTGCCAGCAGCCGAACTCAGGGAAACTATGGCTACACCTTC
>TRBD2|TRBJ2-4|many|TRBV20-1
CSADILLAGAQAKNIQYF
TGCAGTGCCGACATTCTACTAGCGGGGGCCCAAGCCAAAAACATTCAGTACTTC
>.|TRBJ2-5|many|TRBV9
CASSVPLFGGQETQYF
TGTGCCAGCAGCGTACCCCTCTTCGGGGGCCAAGAGACCCAGTACTTC
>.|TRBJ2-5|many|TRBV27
CASSLSRTKGEQYF
TGTGCCAGCAGTCTCTCCCGGACAAAGGGGGAGCAGTACTTC
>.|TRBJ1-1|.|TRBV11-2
CASSSSAGMGTEAFF
TGTGCCAGCAGCTCCTCAGCCGGGATGGGCACTGAAGCTTTCTTT
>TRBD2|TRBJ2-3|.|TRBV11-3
CASSPSGGGGTDTQYF
TGTGCCAGCAGCCCCAGCGGGGGGGGAGGCACAGATACGCAGTATTTT
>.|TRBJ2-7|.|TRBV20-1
CSARGFLGIWGGAYNEQYF
TGCAGTGCTAGGGGATTTTTGGGTATATGGGGGGGGGCCTACAATGAGCAGTACTTC
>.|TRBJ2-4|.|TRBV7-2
CASSFWIENIQYF
TGTGCCAGCAGCTTTTGGATTGAAAACATTCAGTACTTC